This T cell receptor beta chain was identified in a study of tumor and adjacent non-tumor tissue in lung cancer. Study overall: Histology: about a dozen adenocarcinoma, a couple of squamous cell carcinoma, 1 small cell lung cancer. Patients were aged roughly 30 to 76, approximately ten men and about 5 women, stage I to III. Study-wide findings and caveats: Significantly higher TCR diversity was found in tumor than normal lung. Higher tumor TCR diversity was associated with shorter survival.

This CDR3 is built from 13 residues. CDR1 SQVTM and CDR2 ANQGSEA come from the germline V gene. Losses at the gene ends were 8 bases for V and 8 bases for J; bases not matched to a gene: 4. Three rounds of nested PCR, following a modified ARM-PCR protocol, produced the TCRbeta library. From the multiplex PCR reads, TCRdb called clonotypes with MiXCR, one entry per CDR3 protein. The sample consists of tens of thousands of distinct CDR3 sequences, just under 60% of them appearing once. The template was RNA from unsorted bulk tissue. Details on this clonotype: Antigen specificity is unknown. Here the CDR3 omits its conserved ending phenylalanine or tryptophan, so a read error is the likely source.

The V call is TRBV29-1, the J call TRBJ2-2; 14 bases map to TRBD2. What was sequenced was lung tumor tissue. The receptor's source is a man over 45 with non-small cell lung cancer. This chain's CDR3 is CSTTSGGDGELFS. The CDR3 DNA reads TGCAGCACGACTAGCGGGGGGGATGGGGAGCTGTTTTCT.